The rows below give T cell receptor beta chains drawn from one sample of a study of post-analysis software for immune sequencing data. TCRdb reprocessed the PCR reads with MiXCR, giving one entry per CDR3 protein. The repertoire holds approximately 460,000 distinct CDR3 sequences, with roughly 45% as singletons. Sample: blood. The receptors were sampled from a girl aged 10 to 17 with multiple sclerosis. Both conserved end residues are part of each CDR3. Fields, in order: D gene, J gene, V gene, clone size, CDR3 length, CDR3 DNA, CDR3 protein. A D gene is named only where the DNA matches it firmly. Only some rows state a clone size, as once, few, many or a class for expanded clones.

>-|TRBJ2-7|TRBV9|-|16
TGTGCCAGCAGCCCCCCTTCCCGGGAGAGGTTCGGCGAGCAGTACTTC
CASSPPSRERFGEQYF
>-|TRBJ2-3|TRBV25-1|-|15
TGTGCCAGCAGTATCGGGAAGACTAGCACAGATACGCAGTATTTT
CASSIGKTSTDTQYF
>TRBD1|TRBJ2-7|TRBV5-5|-|16
TGTGCCAGCAGCTTGGTACCGACAGGGGATAGCTTCGAGCAGTACTTC
CASSLVPTGDSFEQYF
>-|TRBJ1-1|TRBV30|few|13
TGTGCCTGGATCCAACAGGGGAACACTGAAGCTTTCTTT
CAWIQQGNTEAFF
>-|TRBJ2-5|TRBV12-3/TRBV12-4|-|16
TGTGCCAGCAGTTTAGTCGGGGACGGAGCCTTTGTGACCCAGTACTTC
CASSLVGDGAFVTQYF
>-|TRBJ2-5|TRBV28|few|17
TGTGCCAGCAGTTCCGCGCTAGGTAGCGGAGGGGAGGAGACCCAGTACTTC
CASSSALGSGGEETQYF
>TRBD1|TRBJ2-7|TRBV20-1|-|14
TGCAGTGCTACAGTGACAGGGGGCCGTTACGAGCAGTACTTC
CSATVTGGRYEQYF
>-|TRBJ1-6|TRBV6-6|-|14
TGTGCCAGCAGCCGCGACCTTGTTAATTCACCCCTCCACTTT
CASSRDLVNSPLHF
>-|TRBJ1-5|TRBV12-3/TRBV12-4|once|15
TGTGCCAGCAGCCCCGATGGGGTTAGCAATCAGCCCCAGCATTTT
CASSPDGVSNQPQHF
>TRBD1|TRBJ2-7|TRBV12-3/TRBV12-4|-|15
TGTGCCAGCAGTCCCCCCCGGGACAGGGACTACGAGCAGTACTTC
CASSPPRDRDYEQYF
>-|TRBJ2-1|TRBV6-5|few|15
TGTGCCAGCAGTTACTCCCGCTCGGGATTCAATGAGCAGTTCTTC
CASSYSRSGFNEQFF
>-|TRBJ1-1|TRBV20-1|-|14
TGCAGTGCTCAACCCGGGCTCGCGGAAGCTGAAGCTTTCTTT
CSAQPGLAEAEAFF
>-|TRBJ1-1|TRBV6-5|-|16
TGTGCCAGCAGCGCAAACCCCTTGGGGGTTCACACTGAAGCTTTCTTT
CASSANPLGVHTEAFF
>TRBD2|TRBJ2-3|TRBV6-1|-|15
TGTGCCAGCAGTCCACTAGCGGGATACACAGATACGCAGTATTTT
CASSPLAGYTDTQYF
>-|TRBJ2-1|TRBV4-1|-|14
TGCGCCAGCAGCCAAGAAGGTCTCGGCGATGAGCAGTTCTTC
CASSQEGLGDEQFF
>-|TRBJ2-7|TRBV5-1|-|15
TGCGCCAGCAGCCCGGAGACTGCGTCAACTTCCGAGCAGTACTTC
CASSPETASTSEQYF
>TRBD2|TRBJ2-5|TRBV5-1|once|15
TGCGCCAGCAGGTCGACTAGCGGGATATCGGATGAGCAGTACTTC
CASRSTSGISDEQYF
>-|TRBJ2-7|TRBV20-1|-|15
TGCAGTGTAACCGTCCTTAGGGGGAGCTCCTACGAGCAGTACTTC
CSVTVLRGSSYEQYF
>TRBD2|TRBJ2-1|TRBV20-1|-|14
TGCAGTGCCAGGCTAGCGGGACTTGACAATGAGCAGTTCTTC
CSARLAGLDNEQFF
>TRBD2|TRBJ2-1|TRBV7-9|-|16
TGTGCCAGCAGCCCCCGGGTAGCGGGCCTCTACAATGAGCAGTTCTTC
CASSPRVAGLYNEQFF
>-|TRBJ2-1|TRBV5-1|few|13
TGCGCCAGCAGCTTGGAATTGGGCTATGAGCAGTTCTTC
CASSLELGYEQFF
>TRBD1|TRBJ1-2|TRBV11-2|-|15
TGTGCCAGCAGCTTAACTGGACAGGGGATCTATGGCTACACCTTC
CASSLTGQGIYGYTF
>-|TRBJ1-4|TRBV7-2|-|12
TGTGCCAGCAGCCCCTCGGATGAAAAACTGTTTTTT
CASSPSDEKLFF
>-|TRBJ1-1|TRBV19|-|14
TGTGCCAGTAGGGCCCGGGGGTCGAACACTGAAGCTTTCTTT
CASRARGSNTEAFF
>-|TRBJ2-3|TRBV4-1|-|15
TGCGCCAGCAGCCAACCGGGGACGACGATGGATACGCAGTATTTT
CASSQPGTTMDTQYF
>TRBD2|TRBJ2-2|TRBV4-3|-|18
TGCGCCACGAGCTGGGGACTAGCGGGAGGGCCCGACACCGGGGAGCTGTTTTTT
CATSWGLAGGPDTGELFF
>-|TRBJ2-6|TRBV6-2/TRBV6-3|-|14
TGTGCCAGCAGTTACTTTACTGGGGCCAACGTCCTGACTTTC
CASSYFTGANVLTF
>-|TRBJ2-3|TRBV7-8|-|15
TGTGCCAGCAGCTTAGGGGCAGGGTTGACAGATACGCAGTATTTT
CASSLGAGLTDTQYF
>-|TRBJ2-1|TRBV7-2|few|12
TGTGCCAGCAGCTTAGACGTAAATGAGCAGTTCTTC
CASSLDVNEQFF